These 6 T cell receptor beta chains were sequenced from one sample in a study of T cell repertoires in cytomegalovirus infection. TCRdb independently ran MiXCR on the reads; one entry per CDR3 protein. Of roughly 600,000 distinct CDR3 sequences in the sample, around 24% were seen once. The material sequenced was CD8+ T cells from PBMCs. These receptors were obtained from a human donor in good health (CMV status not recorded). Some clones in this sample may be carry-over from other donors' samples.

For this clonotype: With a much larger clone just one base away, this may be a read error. CDR3 protein: CASSSPPGDYSSPLHF. The CDR3 DNA follows: TGTGCCAGCAGCTCGCCTCCGGGGGATTATAGTTCACCCCTCCACTTT. The chain uses TRBV7-4 and TRBJ1-6; D may be TRBD1 (5 bases). Germline values: CDR1 SGHVT, CDR2 SQSDAQ. CDR3 length equals 16 residues.

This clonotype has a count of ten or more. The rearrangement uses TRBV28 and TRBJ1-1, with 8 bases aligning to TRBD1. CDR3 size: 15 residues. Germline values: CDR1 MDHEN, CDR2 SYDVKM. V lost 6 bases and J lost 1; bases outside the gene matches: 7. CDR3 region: CASRGDRFSNTEAFF. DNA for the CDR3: TGTGCCAGCAGGGGGGACAGGTTTTCGAACACTGAAGCTTTCTTT.

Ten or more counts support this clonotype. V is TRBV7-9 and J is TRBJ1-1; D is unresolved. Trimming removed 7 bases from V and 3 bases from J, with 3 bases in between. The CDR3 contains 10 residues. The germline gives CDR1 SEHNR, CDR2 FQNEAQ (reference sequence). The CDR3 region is CASTDTEAFF. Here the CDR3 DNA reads TGTGCCAGCACCGACACTGAAGCTTTCTTT. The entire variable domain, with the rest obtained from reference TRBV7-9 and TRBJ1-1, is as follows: DTGVSQNPRHKITKRGQNVTFRCDPISEHNRLYWYRQTLGQGPEFLTYFQNEAQLEKSRLLSDRFSAERPKGSFSTLEIQRTEQGDSAMYLCASTDTEAFFGQGTRLTVV.

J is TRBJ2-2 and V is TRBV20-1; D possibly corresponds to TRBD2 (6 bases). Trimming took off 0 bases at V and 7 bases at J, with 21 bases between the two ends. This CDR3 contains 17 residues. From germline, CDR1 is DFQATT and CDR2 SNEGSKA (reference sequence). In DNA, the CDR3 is TGCAGTGCTAGAGATCCCACGAGGGGCGGGGCGCTCGGGGAGCTGTTTTTT. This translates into CSARDPTRGGALGELFF.

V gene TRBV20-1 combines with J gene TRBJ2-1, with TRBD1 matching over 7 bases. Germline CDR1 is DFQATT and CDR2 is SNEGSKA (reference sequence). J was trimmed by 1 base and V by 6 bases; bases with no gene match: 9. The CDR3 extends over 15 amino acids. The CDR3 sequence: CSARQRQGSYNEQFF. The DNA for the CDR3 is TGCAGTGCCAGGCAGAGACAGGGTTCCTACAATGAGCAGTTCTTC.

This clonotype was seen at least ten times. CDR3 DNA: TGTGCCAGCAGGAGGCCCGGGGAGGGCCCAAATACGCAGTATTTT. This encodes CASRRPGEGPNTQYF. The chain has TRBV6-2 or TRBV6-3 and TRBJ2-3; 7 nucleotides line up with TRBD2. After removal of 6 bases from V and 7 bases from J, the junction contained 13 bases not matched to a gene. The CDR3 contains 15 residues. CDR1 is MNHEY, CDR2 SVGEGT, per germline.